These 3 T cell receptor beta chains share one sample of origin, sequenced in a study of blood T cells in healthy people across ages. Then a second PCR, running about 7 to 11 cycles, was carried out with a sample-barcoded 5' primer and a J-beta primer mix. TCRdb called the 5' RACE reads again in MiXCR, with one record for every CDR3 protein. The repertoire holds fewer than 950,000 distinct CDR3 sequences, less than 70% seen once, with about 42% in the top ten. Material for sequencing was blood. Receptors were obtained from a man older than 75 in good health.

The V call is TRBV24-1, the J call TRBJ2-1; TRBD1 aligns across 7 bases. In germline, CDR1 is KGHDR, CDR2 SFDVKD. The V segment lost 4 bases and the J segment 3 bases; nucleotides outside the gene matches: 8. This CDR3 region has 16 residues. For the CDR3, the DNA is TGTGCCACCAGTGACCGGAGGCAGGGGGTCTACAATGAGCAGTTCTTC. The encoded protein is CATSDRRQGVYNEQFF.

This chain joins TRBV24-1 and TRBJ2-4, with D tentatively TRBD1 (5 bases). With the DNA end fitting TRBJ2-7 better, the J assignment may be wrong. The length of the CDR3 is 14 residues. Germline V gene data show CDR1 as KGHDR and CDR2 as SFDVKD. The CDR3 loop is CATSGPGLGYEQYF. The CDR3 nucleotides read TGTGCCACCAGTGGTCCAGGGCTAGGCTACGAGCAGTACTTC.

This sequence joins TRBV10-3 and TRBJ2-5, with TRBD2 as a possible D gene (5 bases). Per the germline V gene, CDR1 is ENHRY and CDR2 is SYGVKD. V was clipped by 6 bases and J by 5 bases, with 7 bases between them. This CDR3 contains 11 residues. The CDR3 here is CAIRGDETQYF. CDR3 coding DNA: TGTGCCATCAGGGGAGATGAGACCCAGTACTTC.